The source of this TCR beta chain is a study of beta chain features in type 1 diabetes. Study results and limitations: TCRB CDR3s from Type 1 diabetes patients were moderately but significantly shorter in all four CD4+ subsets.

Expressed TCRB transcripts got sequenced, as all isolated RNA was reverse transcribed. Libraries were prepared by immunoSEQ multiplex PCR; TCRdb keeps only in-frame clonotypes and omits some of them. The sample has around 600,000 clones, 9.5% to 15% seen once; the top ten hold 0.095% to 0.15%. This CDR3 is built from 14 residues. In germline, CDR1 is SQVTM, CDR2 ANQGSEA. V shed 2 bases and J shed 2 bases, with 12 bases lying between them. Notes on this clone: As yet, its antigen is unknown.

Material for sequencing was naive CD4+ T cells from blood. This TCR came from a man in his thirties or forties with type 1 diabetes. The rearrangement uses TRBV29-1 and TRBJ1-2; D is uncertain. Written as DNA, the CDR3 is TGCAGCGTTGAACGGGGTTACAGCAACTATGGCTACACCTTC. Translating gives CSVERGYSNYGYTF.